A selection of T cell receptor beta chains follows, all from one sample in a study of blood T cell repertoires in COVID-19. Measured with immunoSEQ multiplex PCR; TCRdb has only the in-frame clones, and not every one. The data hold just under 250,000 clones, with approximately 83% observed a single time. The sample consisted of peripheral blood. All receptors come from a woman aged 25 to 45 who had recovered from COVID-19. CDR3s leave out the opening cysteine and the closing phenylalanine or tryptophan. Fields, in order: J gene, V gene, CDR3 protein.

TRBJ2-7 | TRBV27 | ASRIAGTSGYEQY
TRBJ1-2 | TRBV4-3 | ASSQWENYGYT
TRBJ2-5 | TRBV2 | ASSEDWGGETQY
TRBJ2-3 | TRBV7-8 | ASSPRDRGGTQY
TRBJ2-1 | TRBV6-2/TRBV6-3 | ASSSLGGQGFNNEQF
TRBJ2-1 | TRBV9 | ASSVGNSGGTYNEQF
TRBJ1-5 | TRBV7-2 | ASSLDRTNQPQH
TRBJ1-6 | TRBV5-4 | ASSMTGNNSPLH
TRBJ2-5 | TRBV15 | ATSRGGVGKTQY
TRBJ1-6 | TRBV6-5 | ASQGQGVSPLH
TRBJ2-7 | TRBV14 | ASSQNRWEQY
TRBJ2-3 | TRBV3-1/TRBV3-2 | ASSQSFGQGSSTDTQY
TRBJ1-1 | TRBV10-3 | AISGTFEGGNTEAF
TRBJ2-2 | TRBV4-3 | ASSQGLAGTGELF
TRBJ1-2 | TRBV19 | ASSMDLPGQGLRGDYGYT
TRBJ2-3 | TRBV19 | ASSIAQYTDTQY
TRBJ1-1 | TRBV6-1 | ASSGDPRQARSTEAF
TRBJ1-5 | TRBV5-3 | ARSPNQPQH
TRBJ1-3 | TRBV5-6 | ASSRDRGNTIY
TRBJ2-7 | TRBV7-3 | ASSVGQGYEQY
TRBJ1-4 | TRBV19 | ASSIAPRDEKLF
TRBJ2-2 | TRBV5-1 | ASSLDTGGVGTGELF
TRBJ2-5 | TRBV4-1 | ASSQEGRLQETQY
TRBJ2-1 | TRBV27 | ASSLGTGDSYNEQF
TRBJ1-2 | TRBV4-1 | ASSQDPQQTGYGYT
TRBJ1-3 | TRBV5-6 | ASLSGGIPNTIY
TRBJ2-5 | TRBV12-5 | ASGLDRGVVAETQY
TRBJ2-7 | TRBV12-3/TRBV12-4 | ASSLLGAGEQY
TRBJ1-1 | TRBV2 | ASRGQGGPEAF
TRBJ2-6 | TRBV2 | ASRDDRAGANVLT
TRBJ1-3 | TRBV6-1 | ASSDRDRSGNTIY
TRBJ1-2 | TRBV7-3 | ASSLTAGGSYGYT
TRBJ2-1 | TRBV27 | ASRQDRGLMGGEQF
TRBJ2-5 | TRBV19 | ASSIDQKTQY
TRBJ2-1 | TRBV30 | AWSPIGAGLGYNEQF
TRBJ2-7 | TRBV4-1 | ASSQGGAGALYEQY
TRBJ2-5 | TRBV6-6 | ASSYDGGGVRETQY
TRBJ1-2 | TRBV4-2 | ASSQGGSSYGYT
TRBJ2-7 | TRBV29-1 | SVRGPGSSYEQY
TRBJ1-4 | TRBV11-2 | ASSLGQGGLHEKLF
TRBJ2-1 | TRBV7-2 | ASSPPGSLSYNEQF
TRBJ1-2 | TRBV5-5 | ASRAGTGGAYGYT
TRBJ2-1 | TRBV5-4 | ASSRGLAGEGNEQF
TRBJ1-5 | TRBV6-2/TRBV6-3 | ASSYSADQPQH
TRBJ1-2 | TRBV19 | ASTTFSEGFYGYT
TRBJ2-2 | TRBV3-1/TRBV3-2 | ASSRTGGGTGELF
TRBJ2-7 | TRBV4-2 | ASSQGLEQY
TRBJ1-2 | TRBV5-4 | ASSLELGSYGYT
TRBJ2-7 | TRBV3-1/TRBV3-2 | ASGHGGGRQTYEQY
TRBJ2-1 | TRBV9 | ASSVGSGGAVEQF
TRBJ1-2 | TRBV7-2 | ASSLGAGTTGGYT
TRBJ2-2 | TRBV27 | ASGTSGTGELF
TRBJ2-6 | TRBV3-1/TRBV3-2 | ASSPQSVTSGANVLT
TRBJ2-3 | TRBV9 | ASSRGEDTDTQY
TRBJ1-6 | TRBV6-5 | ASSFLQGSNSPLH